The clone carrying this TCR beta chain has more than one count but fewer than ten. The antigen is not known. The entry originates in a study of blood T cells in healthy people across ages. The study, taken as a whole, reports: Significant beta diversity loss was already apparent by age approximately 36, declining roughly linearly. In long-lived donors, naive CD4+ cell counts and diversity exceeded those of aged donors.

For the second PCR, which ran for about 7 to 11 cycles, a sample-barcoded 5' primer and a J-beta primer mix were used. TCRdb called the 5' RACE reads again in MiXCR, with one record for every CDR3 protein. The sample shows 450,000 to 650,000 distinct CDR3 sequences, approximately 25% of them seen only once. The same data also went into a second study, on T cells of mothers and their children.

The sample taken for sequencing was blood. The sequence was obtained from a boy aged 5-17 years in good health.

DNA of the CDR3: TGCAGTGCTCGGCGGGGGGGCTTTGAGACCCAGTACTTC. It specifies CSARRGGFETQYF. The rearrangement joins TRBV20-1 to TRBJ2-5, with 9 nucleotides matching TRBD2. Germline V gene sequence: CDR1 DFQATT, CDR2 SNEGSKA (reference sequence). This CDR3 contains 13 residues. Germline trimming cut 5 bases from V and 5 bases from J; bases unmatched to any gene: 6.